These 19 T cell receptor beta chains were all obtained from the same sample, sequenced in a study of blood T cell repertoires in COVID-19. Clones were read by immunoSEQ multiplex PCR, and TCRdb kept only the in-frame ones, dropping some. The sample has about 220,000 clones, roughly 87% seen once. Sequencing used PBMCs or T cells enriched from blood (not recorded which). All receptors come from a young woman with acute COVID-19.

The V call is TRBV3-1 (or the pseudogene TRBV3-2), the J call TRBJ1-4, with a weak D call TRBD1 (5 bases). This CDR3 is built from 19 residues. Trimming cost V 1 base and J 6 bases, with 24 bases left between them. Germline loops: CDR1 LGHDT, CDR2 YNNKEL (reference sequence). This chain's CDR3 is CASSQVNPLAMGGDEKLFF. CDR3 coding DNA: TGTGCCAGCAGCCAAGTGAATCCCCTGGCGATGGGAGGGGATGAAAAACTGTTTTTT.

The chain recombines TRBV27 with TRBJ2-7; D gene uncertain. V shed 3 bases and J shed 3 bases, with 9 bases lying between them. CDR3 length equals 13 residues. Germline lookup yields CDR1 MNHEY and CDR2 SMNVEV (reference sequence). CDR3 in amino acids: CASSFSSYYEQYF. CDR3 DNA sequence: TGTGCCAGCAGTTTCAGTTCATACTACGAGCAGTACTTC.

V gene TRBV14 combines with J gene TRBJ1-6, with D tentatively TRBD1 (5 bases). Trimming stripped 1 base from V and 6 bases from J, with 10 bases between. The CDR3 runs to 15 residues. Germline V CDR1 and CDR2: SGHDN, FVKESK. The CDR3 sequence is CASSQAGGFNSPLHF. The CDR3 DNA is TGTGCCAGCAGCCAAGCCGGGGGGTTTAATTCACCCCTCCACTTT.

The chain recombines TRBV10-1 with TRBJ1-3; D not resolved. This CDR3 has 14 residues. Germline V gene sequence: CDR1 WNHNN, CDR2 SYGVQD (reference sequence). V lost 4 bases, J lost 0 bases, and 7 bases lay in between. The CDR3 spells CASSAVSSGNTIYF. The CDR3 DNA follows: TGCGCCAGCAGTGCGGTGAGCTCTGGAAACACCATATATTTT.

The rearrangement links TRBV19 to TRBJ2-1, with TRBD1 matching 9 bases. Germline loops: CDR1 LNHDA, CDR2 SQIVND (reference sequence). CDR3 size: 17 residues. V lost 4 bases to trimming and J lost 4 bases; unmatched junction nucleotides: 11. The CDR3 sequence: CASSTSDRGLGYNEQFF. CDR3 nucleotides: TGTGCCAGTAGTACAAGCGACAGGGGGTTAGGATACAATGAGCAGTTCTTC.

This chain links TRBV19 with TRBJ1-3; no firm D call. Germline CDR1 and CDR2: LNHDA and SQIVND (reference sequence). This CDR3 spans 14 amino acids. The V and J ends lost 5 bases and 0 bases respectively, with 8 bases between them. This chain's CDR3 is CASSSDFSGNTIYF. Here the CDR3 DNA reads TGTGCCAGTAGTTCCGACTTCTCTGGAAACACCATATATTTT.

The rearrangement links TRBV11-2 to TRBJ1-3; 10 nucleotides align to TRBD1. J gave up 4 bases and V 4 bases, and 7 bases lay outside the gene matches. The CDR3 is 16 residues long. Germline V CDR1 and CDR2: SGHAT, FQNNGV. This CDR3 is CASSSGTGAFGNTIYF. The CDR3 region has the DNA TGTGCCAGCAGCTCGGGGACAGGGGCGTTCGGAAACACCATATATTTT.

This clone has more than one count but fewer than ten. The V call is TRBV12-3 or TRBV12-4, the J call TRBJ1-1; tentatively, D is TRBD1 (5 bases). The germline V and J ends were trimmed by 3 bases and 6 bases, with 8 bases remaining between them. This CDR3 is built from 12 residues. As DNA, the CDR3 is TGTGCCAGCAGTTTCAGGGTCTCTGAAGCTTTCTTT. Its translation is CASSFRVSEAFF.

The rearrangement uses TRBV5-1 and TRBJ1-2, with unresolved D. The ends were cut back, 0 bases at V and 8 bases at J, with 17 bases in the middle. Germline CDR1 SGHRS, CDR2 YFSETQ. The CDR3 runs 15 residues. The CDR3 nucleotides are TGCGCCAGCAGCTTGGACCCCCCTGCGGTTGACGGCTACACCTTC. The encoded protein is CASSLDPPAVDGYTF.

V gene TRBV5-1 combines with J gene TRBJ2-7, with TRBD1 matching 8 bases. CDR1 is SGHRS, CDR2 YFSETQ, per germline. The CDR3 length is 14 residues. J lost 9 bases, V lost 3 bases, and 11 bases had no gene match. CDR3: CASSSPGQASGQYF. The CDR3 DNA sequence: TGCGCCAGCAGCTCCCCGGGACAGGCATCCGGGCAGTACTTC.

The rearrangement links TRBV19 to TRBJ1-1, with a possible D match to TRBD1 (5 bases). Germline CDR1 and CDR2: LNHDA and SQIVND (reference sequence). CDR3 length equals 14 residues. V lost 8 bases and J 5 bases, leaving 18 bases between the germline ends. The CDR3 DNA is TGTGCCAGTCAAACCCCCCCGGGGGGAACTGAAGCTTTCTTT. It is translated as CASQTPPGGTEAFF.

This chain uses TRBV19 with TRBJ2-1; 9 nucleotides line up with TRBD1. Germline V gene sequence: CDR1 LNHDA, CDR2 SQIVND (reference sequence). The CDR3 covers 14 residues. The J segment lost 7 bases and the V segment lost 3 bases, leaving 4 bases of the junction unmatched. This chain's CDR3 is CASSIEGTGNEQFF. The CDR3 DNA reads TGTGCCAGTAGTATCGAAGGGACAGGGAATGAGCAGTTCTTC.

The rearrangement joins TRBV12-3 or TRBV12-4 to TRBJ1-2, with TRBD1 matching over 7 bases. This CDR3 has 13 residues. The V and J ends lost 6 bases and 2 bases, in that order; junction bases with no gene match: 3. The CDR3 sequence is CASSPGQNYGYTF. CDR3 bases: TGTGCCAGCAGCCCGGGACAGAACTATGGCTACACCTTC.

The gene calls are TRBV30 and TRBJ2-2, with D maybe TRBD1 (6 bases). V was cut by 7 bases and J by 6 bases, with 9 bases left in between. CDR1 GTSNPN and CDR2 SVGIG come from the germline V gene (reference sequence). This CDR3 spans 11 amino acids. The CDR3 nucleotides read TGTGCCTTACAGGGTGCCGGGGAGCTGTTTTTT. It specifies CALQGAGELFF.

In this sample, this clone turned up once. This chain uses TRBV5-1 with TRBJ2-2; D gene uncertain. Trimming removed 4 bases from V and 1 base from J, with 2 bases in between. The CDR3 is 12 residues long. Per germline, CDR1 SGHRS and CDR2 YFSETQ. CDR3 DNA: TGCGCCAGCAGCCTGAACACCGGGGAGCTGTTTTTT. This gives the protein CASSLNTGELFF.

CDR3: CASSPRGSGGWNEQFF. The CDR3 DNA is TGTGCCAGTAGTCCCCGGGGTAGCGGGGGGTGGAATGAGCAGTTCTTC. The chain has TRBV19 and TRBJ2-1, with 10 positions matching TRBD2. This CDR3 is 16 amino acids long. V lost 5 bases and J lost 7; bases outside the gene matches: 11. CDR1 is LNHDA, CDR2 SQIVND, per germline (reference sequence).

This sequence joins TRBV6-6 and TRBJ1-4, with 8 positions matching TRBD1. The J segment lost 6 bases and the V segment lost 2 bases, leaving 8 bases of the junction unmatched. The CDR3 loop spans 16 amino acids. CDR1 MNHNY and CDR2 SVGAGI come from the germline V gene (reference sequence). The DNA of the CDR3 is TGTGCCAGCAGTTACCCCCCGGGACAGGTGGATGAAAAACTGTTTTTT. Translation gives CASSYPPGQVDEKLFF.

The chain has TRBV11-2 and TRBJ1-1; no clear D. Trimming removed 1 base from V and 2 bases from J, with 5 bases in between. This CDR3 has 13 amino acids. Germline CDR1 reads SGHAT; CDR2 reads FQNNGV. The CDR3 sequence: CASSLVLNTEAFF. CDR3 DNA: TGTGCCAGCAGCTTAGTCCTTAACACTGAAGCTTTCTTT.

The sample holds a few counts of this clone. The chain recombines TRBV5-4 with TRBJ1-2, with 8 bases that match TRBD1. Germline loops: CDR1 SGHNT, CDR2 YYREEE (reference sequence). CDR3 size: 13 residues. V lost 4 bases and J lost 4; bases outside the gene matches: 3. This CDR3 is CASSGTGGYGYTF. Written as DNA, the CDR3 is TGTGCCAGCAGCGGCACAGGGGGCTATGGCTACACCTTC.